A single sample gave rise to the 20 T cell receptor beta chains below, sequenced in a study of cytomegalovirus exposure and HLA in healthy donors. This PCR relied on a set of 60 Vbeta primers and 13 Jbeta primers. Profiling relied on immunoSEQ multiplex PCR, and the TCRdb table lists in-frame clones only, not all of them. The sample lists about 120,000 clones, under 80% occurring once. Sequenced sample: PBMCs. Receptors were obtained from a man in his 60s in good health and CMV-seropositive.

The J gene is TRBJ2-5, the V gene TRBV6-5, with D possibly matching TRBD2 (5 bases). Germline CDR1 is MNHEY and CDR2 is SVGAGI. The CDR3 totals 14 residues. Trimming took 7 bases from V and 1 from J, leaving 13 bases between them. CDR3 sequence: CASNRAEGQETQYF. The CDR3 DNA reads TGTGCCAGCAACCGGGCCGAGGGCCAAGAGACCCAGTACTTC.

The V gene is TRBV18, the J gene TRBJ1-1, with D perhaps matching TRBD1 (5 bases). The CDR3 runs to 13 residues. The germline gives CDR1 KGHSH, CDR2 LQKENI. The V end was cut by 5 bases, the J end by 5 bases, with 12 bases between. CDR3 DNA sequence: TGTGCCAGCTCATCTTTGGGGCGAACTGAAGCTTTCTTT. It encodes CASSSLGRTEAFF.

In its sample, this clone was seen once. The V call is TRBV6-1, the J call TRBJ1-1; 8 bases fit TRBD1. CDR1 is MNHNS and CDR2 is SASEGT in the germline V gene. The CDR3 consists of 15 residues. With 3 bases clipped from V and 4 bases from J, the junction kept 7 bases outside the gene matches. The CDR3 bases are TGTGCCAGCAGTGAGAAGGACAGGGCGGGCACTGAAGCTTTCTTT. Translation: CASSEKDRAGTEAFF.

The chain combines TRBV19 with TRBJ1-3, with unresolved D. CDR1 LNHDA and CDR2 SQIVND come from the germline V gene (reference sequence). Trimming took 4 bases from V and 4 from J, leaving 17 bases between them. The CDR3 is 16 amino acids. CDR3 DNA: TGTGCCAGTAGTAGGGGAGGCATCAGTGCGGGAAACACCATATATTTT. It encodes CASSRGGISAGNTIYF.

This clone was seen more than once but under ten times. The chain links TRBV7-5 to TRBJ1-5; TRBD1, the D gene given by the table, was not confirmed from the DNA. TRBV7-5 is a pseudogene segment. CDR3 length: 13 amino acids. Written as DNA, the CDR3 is TGTGCCGAGGGGGCGGGGAGCAATCAGCCCCAGCATTTT. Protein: CAEGAGSNQPQHF.

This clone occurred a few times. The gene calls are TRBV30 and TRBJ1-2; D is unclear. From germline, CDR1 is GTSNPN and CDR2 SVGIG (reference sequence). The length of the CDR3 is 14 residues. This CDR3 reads CANGDPGFGYGYTF. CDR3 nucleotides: TGTGCAAATGGAGACCCGGGATTTGGCTATGGCTACACCTTC.

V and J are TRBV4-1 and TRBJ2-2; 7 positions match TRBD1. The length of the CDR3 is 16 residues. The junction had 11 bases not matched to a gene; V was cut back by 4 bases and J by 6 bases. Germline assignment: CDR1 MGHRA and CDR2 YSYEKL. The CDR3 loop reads CASSRPTTGLAGELFF. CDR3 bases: TGCGCCAGCAGCCGCCCCACGACAGGGTTGGCCGGGGAGCTGTTTTTT.

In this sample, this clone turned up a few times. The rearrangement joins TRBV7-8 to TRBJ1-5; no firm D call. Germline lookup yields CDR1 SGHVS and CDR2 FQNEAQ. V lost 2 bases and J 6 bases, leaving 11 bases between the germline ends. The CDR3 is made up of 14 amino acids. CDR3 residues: CASSLSSAGQPQHF. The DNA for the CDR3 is TGTGCCAGCAGCTTATCATCGGCGGGTCAGCCCCAGCATTTT.

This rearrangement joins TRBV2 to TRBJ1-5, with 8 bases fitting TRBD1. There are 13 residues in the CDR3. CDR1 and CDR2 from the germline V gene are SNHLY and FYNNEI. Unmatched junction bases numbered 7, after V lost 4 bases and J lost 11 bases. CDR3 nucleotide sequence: TGTGCCAGCAGTGTTAATCCGGGACAGGCCCAGCATTTT. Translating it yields CASSVNPGQAQHF. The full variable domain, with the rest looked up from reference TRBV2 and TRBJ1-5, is EPEVTQTPSHQVTQMGQEVILRCVPISNHLYFYWYRQILGQKVEFLVSFYNNEISEKSEIFDDQFSVERPDGSNFTLKIRSTKLEDSAMYFCASSVNPGQAQHFGDGTRLSIL.

The CDR3 DNA reads as TGTGCCAGCTCACCACCACAGGGATATAATTCACCCCTCCACTTT. Translation gives CASSPPQGYNSPLHF. This rearrangement joins TRBV18 to TRBJ1-6; D is perhaps TRBD1 (6 bases). Between the trimmed V and J ends, which lost 0 bases and 4 bases, there was a span of 7 bases. Germline loops: CDR1 KGHSH, CDR2 LQKENI. The CDR3 loop spans 15 amino acids.

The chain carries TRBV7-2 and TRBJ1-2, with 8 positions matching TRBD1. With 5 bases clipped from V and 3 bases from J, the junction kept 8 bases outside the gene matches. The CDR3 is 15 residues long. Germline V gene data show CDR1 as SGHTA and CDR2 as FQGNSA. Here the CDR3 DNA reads TGTGCCAGCAGCCTCCGGACAGGGAGAGACTATGGCTACACCTTC. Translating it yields CASSLRTGRDYGYTF.

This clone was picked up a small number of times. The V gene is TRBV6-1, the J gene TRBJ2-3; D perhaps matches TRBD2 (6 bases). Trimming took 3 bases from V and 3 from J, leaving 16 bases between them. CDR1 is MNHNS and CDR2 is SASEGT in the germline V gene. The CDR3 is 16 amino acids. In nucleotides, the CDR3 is TGTGCCAGCAGTGATTCGGAGGGATCATGGACAGATACGCAGTATTTT. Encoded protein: CASSDSEGSWTDTQYF.

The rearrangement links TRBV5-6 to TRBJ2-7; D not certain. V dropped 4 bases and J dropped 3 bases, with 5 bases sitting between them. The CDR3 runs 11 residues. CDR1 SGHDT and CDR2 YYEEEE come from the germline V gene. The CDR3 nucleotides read TGTGCCAGCAGCCGTAACTACGAGCAGTACTTC. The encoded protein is CASSRNYEQYF.

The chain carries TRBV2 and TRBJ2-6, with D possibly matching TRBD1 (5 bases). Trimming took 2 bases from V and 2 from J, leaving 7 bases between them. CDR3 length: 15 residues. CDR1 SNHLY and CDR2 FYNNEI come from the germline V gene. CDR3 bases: TGTGCCAGCAGTGAATTAGGGGCTGGGGCCAACGTCCTGACTTTC. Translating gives CASSELGAGANVLTF.

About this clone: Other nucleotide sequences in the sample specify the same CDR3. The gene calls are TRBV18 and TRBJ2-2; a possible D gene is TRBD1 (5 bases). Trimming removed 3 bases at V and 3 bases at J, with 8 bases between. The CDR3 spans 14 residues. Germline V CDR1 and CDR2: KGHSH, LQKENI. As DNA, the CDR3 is TGTGCCAGCTCACCCAGGGTAGACACCGGGGAGCTGTTTTTT. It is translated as CASSPRVDTGELFF.

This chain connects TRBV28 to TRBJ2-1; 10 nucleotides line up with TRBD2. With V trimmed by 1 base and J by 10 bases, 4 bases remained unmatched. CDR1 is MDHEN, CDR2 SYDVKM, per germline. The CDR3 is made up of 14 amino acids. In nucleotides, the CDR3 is TGTGCCAGCAGTTTATCACTAGCGGGGCGCGAGCAGTTCTTC. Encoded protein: CASSLSLAGREQFF. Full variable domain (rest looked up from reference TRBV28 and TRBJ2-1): DVKVTQSSRYLVKRTGEKVFLECVQDMDHENMFWYRQDPGLGLRLIYFSYDVKMKEKGDIPEGYSVSREKKERFSLILESASTNQTSMYLCASSLSLAGREQFFGPGTRLTVL.

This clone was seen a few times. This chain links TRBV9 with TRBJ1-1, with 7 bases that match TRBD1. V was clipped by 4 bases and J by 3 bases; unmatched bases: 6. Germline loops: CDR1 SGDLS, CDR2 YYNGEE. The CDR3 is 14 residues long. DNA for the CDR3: TGTGCCAGCAGCCAAACAGGGGAGCACACTGAAGCTTTCTTT. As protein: CASSQTGEHTEAFF. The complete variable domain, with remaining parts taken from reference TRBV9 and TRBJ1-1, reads DSGVTQTPKHLITATGQRVTLRCSPRSGDLSVYWYQQSLDQGLQFLIQYYNGEERAKGNILERFSAQQFPDLHSELNLSSLELGDSALYFCASSQTGEHTEAFFGQGTRLTVV.

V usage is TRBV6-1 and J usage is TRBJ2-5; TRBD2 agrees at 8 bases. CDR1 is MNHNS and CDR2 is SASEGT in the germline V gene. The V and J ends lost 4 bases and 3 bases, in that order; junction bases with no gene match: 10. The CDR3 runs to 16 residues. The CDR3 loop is CASSAMRLAGEETQYF. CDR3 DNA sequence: TGTGCCAGCAGTGCGATGCGCCTAGCGGGTGAAGAGACCCAGTACTTC.

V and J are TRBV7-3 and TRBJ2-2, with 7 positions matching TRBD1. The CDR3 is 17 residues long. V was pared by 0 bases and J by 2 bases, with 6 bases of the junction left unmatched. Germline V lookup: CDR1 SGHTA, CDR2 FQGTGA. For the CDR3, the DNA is TGTGCCAGCAGCTTAACGGTCGACAGGGCCAACACCGGGGAGCTGTTTTTT. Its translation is CASSLTVDRANTGELFF.

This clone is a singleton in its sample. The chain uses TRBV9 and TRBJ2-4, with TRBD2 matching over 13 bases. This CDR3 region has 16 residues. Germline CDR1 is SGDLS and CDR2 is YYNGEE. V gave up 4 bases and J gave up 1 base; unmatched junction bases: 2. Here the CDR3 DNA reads TGTGCCAGCAGCCCGGGACTAGCGGGGGCCAAAAACATTCAGTACTTC. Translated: CASSPGLAGAKNIQYF.